The T cell receptor (beta chain) described here comes from a study of T cells in Graves' hyperthyroidism and ophthalmopathy. Findings of the study overall: Blood also showed most of the thyroid clonotypes that were expanded above 0.001.

Patients counted as stable if ophthalmopathy did not develop within 18 months. The study excluded patients with uncontrolled infection, other autoimmune disease, pregnancy or lactation. Amplified TCR beta CDR3 regions came from RNA transcripts. TCR CDR3 regions were first amplified by RT-PCR with HTBI primers. TCRdb called the multiplex PCR reads again in MiXCR, with one record for every CDR3 protein. Among approximately 500,000 distinct CDR3 sequences listed, more than 45% were seen once. V shed 4 bases and J shed 7 bases, with 13 bases lying between them. The CDR3 is 13 residues long. Looked up from germline, CDR1 is MGHRA and CDR2 is YSYEKL. This clonotype was seen more than once but under ten times. Its cognate antigen is unknown.

This rearrangement joins TRBV4-1 to TRBJ1-2; D is ambiguous. The origin of this receptor is a woman aged 18-30 years with Graves' hyperthyroidism. The source material was peripheral blood or thyroid tissue (not recorded which). CDR3 coding DNA: TGCGCCAGCAGCCCGAGGGCGGGAGTTGGCTACACCTTC. Translated, it gives CASSPRAGVGYTF.